Each of the 32 T cell receptor beta chains below was sequenced from the same sample in a study of T cell responses to AZD1222 COVID-19 vaccine. TCRdb's copy holds only in-frame clones and misses some; the assay was immunoSEQ multiplex PCR. The data show roughly 150,000 clones, around nine tenths seen once. The input for sequencing was peripheral blood, taken on day 0 of AZD1222 vaccination. The receptor set was obtained from an adult in good health.

The chain joins TRBV6-5 to TRBJ1-2, with D unclear. This CDR3 is built from 13 residues. Trimming stripped 5 bases from V and 0 bases from J, with 7 bases between. Germline assignment: CDR1 MNHEY and CDR2 SVGAGI. Written as DNA, the CDR3 is TGTGCCAGCAGTACTTGCGCTAACTATGGCTACACCTTC. Protein sequence: CASSTCANYGYTF.

Regarding this clone: An end of the junction differs from the germline gene, which may be a read error. The chain is built from TRBV5-8 and TRBJ2-1; no clear D gene. CDR1 and CDR2 from the germline V gene are SGHTS and YDEGEE. CDR3 length: 16 residues. DNA for the CDR3: TGTGCCAGCAGTTTGGTCTTAGGTAGCTCCTACAATGAGCAGTTCTTC. Translated, it gives CASSLVLGSSYNEQFF.

The gene calls are TRBV28 and TRBJ1-1; 8 bases agree with TRBD1. V lost 5 bases, J lost 6 bases, and 5 bases stayed unmatched. This CDR3 is built from 13 residues. CDR1 MDHEN and CDR2 SYDVKM come from the germline V gene. As DNA, the CDR3 is TGTGCCAGCAGTGTGCAGGGGGCGGCTGAAGCTTTCTTT. The encoded protein is CASSVQGAAEAFF.

This chain connects TRBV28 to TRBJ2-2; D perhaps matches TRBD1 (5 bases). The germline CDR1 and CDR2 sequences are MDHEN and SYDVKM. V lost 7 bases to trimming and J lost 1 base, with 16 bases between them. CDR3 length equals 16 residues. CDR3: CASTPRGTGNTGELFF. In DNA form, the CDR3 reads TGTGCCAGCACACCCCGAGGTACAGGGAACACCGGGGAGCTGTTTTTT.

V usage is TRBV11-2 and J usage is TRBJ2-7, with 7 bases identical to TRBD1. V shed 1 base and J 2 bases; nucleotides not matched to a gene: 2. CDR3 length: 14 residues. The germline V gene encodes CDR1 SGHAT and CDR2 FQNNGV. The CDR3 region has the DNA TGTGCCAGCAGCTTAGCGGACAGGACCTACGAGCAGTACTTC. Its translation is CASSLADRTYEQYF.

The chain recombines TRBV2 with TRBJ2-7; 9 bases align to TRBD1. The CDR3 has 12 amino acids. Germline lookup yields CDR1 SNHLY and CDR2 FYNNEI. V lost 5 bases and J lost 6; bases outside the gene matches: 2. The CDR3 sequence: CASSRTGVEQYF. CDR3 nucleotide sequence: TGTGCCAGCAGTAGGACAGGGGTCGAGCAGTACTTC.

The chain is built from TRBV6-5 and TRBJ2-7, with TRBD2 matching over 7 bases. J lost 3 bases, V lost 0 bases, and 5 bases had no gene match. The germline CDR1 and CDR2 sequences are MNHEY and SVGAGI. The CDR3 has 15 residues. CDR3 DNA sequence: TGTGCCAGCAGTTACTCGGCGGCTAGCGGCTACGAGCAGTACTTC. Its protein product is CASSYSAASGYEQYF.

The V gene is TRBV28, the J gene TRBJ2-7; the D gene is possibly TRBD2 (6 bases). Between the trimmed V and J ends, which lost 1 base and 9 bases, there was a span of 16 bases. The CDR3 has 14 amino acids. Germline CDR1 MDHEN, CDR2 SYDVKM. Here the CDR3 reads CASSLFGGTSGQYF. Here the CDR3 DNA reads TGTGCCAGCAGTTTATTCGGCGGGACCTCTGGGCAGTACTTC.

The chain recombines TRBV14 with TRBJ1-3; D remains ambiguous. CDR1 is SGHDN, CDR2 FVKESK, per germline. There are 14 residues in the CDR3. Trimming took off 7 bases at V and 6 bases at J, with 16 bases between the two ends. Here the CDR3 reads CASTTGGSENTIYF. Here the CDR3 DNA reads TGTGCCAGCACCACGGGTGGCTCCGAAAACACCATATATTTT.

The chain has TRBV7-9 and TRBJ2-1; D may be TRBD2 (6 bases). Per germline, CDR1 SEHNR and CDR2 FQNEAQ (reference sequence). This CDR3 contains 16 residues. Trimming removed 4 bases from V and 3 bases from J, with 16 bases in between. The CDR3 protein is CASSSTRLALYNEQFF. CDR3 DNA sequence: TGTGCCAGCAGCTCAACCAGGCTAGCGCTCTACAATGAGCAGTTCTTC.

The genes are TRBV7-8 and TRBJ2-7; 9 bases are a match to TRBD2. This CDR3 region has 17 residues. Germline assignment: CDR1 SGHVS and CDR2 FQNEAQ. J gave up 3 bases and V 1 base, and 10 bases lay outside the gene matches. The CDR3 loop is CASSLVVMTSGNYEQYF. CDR3 coding DNA: TGTGCCAGCAGCTTAGTCGTTATGACTAGCGGTAACTACGAGCAGTACTTC.

The V call is TRBV19, the J call TRBJ1-5; possible D gene TRBD1, 5 bases. CDR1 and CDR2 (germline): LNHDA, SQIVND (reference sequence). This CDR3 has 15 amino acids. Trimming removed 3 bases from V and 3 bases from J, with 12 bases in between. For the CDR3, the DNA is TGTGCCAGTAGTATTTTCAGGGAATTCAATCAGCCCCAGCATTTT. It encodes CASSIFREFNQPQHF.

The chain joins TRBV5-1 to TRBJ1-3; D may be TRBD1 (6 bases). V lost 0 bases, J lost 0 bases, and 13 bases lay in between. From germline, CDR1 is SGHRS and CDR2 YFSETQ. This CDR3 region has 17 residues. The CDR3 nucleotides read TGCGCCAGCAGCTTGGAACTTCAGGGACACTCTGGAAACACCATATATTTT. This sequence encodes CASSLELQGHSGNTIYF.

V usage is TRBV6-5 and J usage is TRBJ2-1; D perhaps matches TRBD2 (5 bases). With 0 bases removed from V and 5 bases from J, the gap between germline ends came to 8 bases. Germline loops: CDR1 MNHEY, CDR2 SVGAGI. This CDR3 spans 14 amino acids. The CDR3 DNA reads TGTGCCAGCAGTTACTCTGCTAGCAACAATGAGCAGTTCTTC. Its translation: CASSYSASNNEQFF.

The gene calls are TRBV28 and TRBJ1-5; D uncertain. Trimming took off 2 bases at V and 0 bases at J, with 8 bases between the two ends. Germline values: CDR1 MDHEN, CDR2 SYDVKM. The CDR3 runs 15 residues. CDR3 residues: CASSLLPYSNQPQHF. The CDR3 DNA reads as TGTGCCAGCAGTTTACTCCCTTATAGCAATCAGCCCCAGCATTTT.

The rearrangement joins TRBV7-2 to TRBJ1-2; a possible D gene is TRBD1 (5 bases). Germline V gene sequence: CDR1 SGHTA, CDR2 FQGNSA. The CDR3 spans 14 residues. Deletions cut 3 bases from V and 9 bases from J, with 17 bases between. The CDR3 sequence: CASSFRDRPESYTF. The CDR3 region has the DNA TGTGCCAGCAGCTTCAGAGACAGACCTGAGAGCTACACCTTC.

V and J are TRBV7-3 and TRBJ2-1; TRBD1 might be the D (8 bases). The CDR3 has 15 amino acids. Trimming shortened V by 6 bases and J by 7 bases, and 19 bases separated the two germline ends. CDR1 and CDR2 (germline): SGHTA, FQGTGA. The chain's CDR3 is CASSAGGGSSNEQFF. The CDR3 bases are TGTGCCAGCAGTGCAGGGGGCGGGAGTTCTAATGAGCAGTTCTTC.

The chain carries TRBV5-5 and TRBJ1-1; D ambiguous. CDR1 and CDR2 (germline): SGHKS, YYEKEE (reference sequence). The germline V and J ends were trimmed by 4 bases and 10 bases, with 17 bases remaining between them. This CDR3 comprises 13 residues. CDR3 sequence: CASSMGQGEVAFF. The CDR3 DNA reads as TGTGCCAGCAGCATGGGCCAAGGCGAGGTAGCTTTCTTT.

The chain is built from TRBV30 and TRBJ1-5; no clear D. V lost 1 base, J lost 6 bases, and 22 bases lay in between. This CDR3 contains 17 residues. Germline CDR1 reads GTSNPN; CDR2 reads SVGIG (reference sequence). The CDR3 here is CAWSASGGRVFGQPQHF. Here the CDR3 DNA reads TGTGCCTGGAGTGCCAGTGGAGGTAGGGTGTTTGGTCAGCCCCAGCATTTT.

The chain couples TRBV4-1 to TRBJ2-3; 10 nucleotides align to TRBD1. This CDR3 is built from 17 residues. J gave up 2 bases and V 1 base, and 6 bases lay outside the gene matches. Per the germline V gene, CDR1 is MGHRA and CDR2 is YSYEKL. The CDR3, as DNA: TGCGCCAGCAGCCAAGCCGGACAGGGGGGCCCCACAGATACGCAGTATTTT. It codes for CASSQAGQGGPTDTQYF.

This chain connects TRBV5-1 to TRBJ2-3; D assignment may be TRBD1 or TRBD2 (5 bases each). The germline CDR1 and CDR2 sequences are SGHRS and YFSETQ. Trimming pared 4 bases from V and 0 bases from J, leaving 15 bases between. The CDR3 has 16 residues. The CDR3 nucleotides read TGCGCCAGCAGCCCAGGGACCGATAGTAGCACAGATACGCAGTATTTT. This sequence encodes CASSPGTDSSTDTQYF.

This chain uses TRBV5-1 with TRBJ2-1; 13 positions agree with TRBD2. The germline gives CDR1 SGHRS, CDR2 YFSETQ. J was trimmed by 9 bases and V by 4 bases; bases with no gene match: 7. The CDR3 spans 15 residues. The CDR3, as DNA: TGCGCCAGCAGCGCAACTAGCGGGAGGGCCGGTGAGCAGTTCTTC. This sequence encodes CASSATSGRAGEQFF.

This clone appeared a single time. CDR3 coding DNA: TGCGCCAGCAGCCAATATGGGGGGCTTGCAACTAATGAAAAACTGTTTTTT. It codes for CASSQYGGLATNEKLFF. This chain joins TRBV4-1 and TRBJ1-4; a weak D match, TRBD1 (6 bases). The CDR3 is 17 amino acids. From germline, CDR1 is MGHRA and CDR2 YSYEKL. Trimming cost V 2 bases and J 0 bases, with 13 bases left between them.

V and J are TRBV10-1 and TRBJ2-5, with no clear D. Germline lookup yields CDR1 WNHNN and CDR2 SYGVQD (reference sequence). Trimming pared 10 bases from V and 2 bases from J, leaving 11 bases between. This CDR3 is built from 12 residues. CDR3 in DNA: TGCGCCACCCCGACCGTGCAAGAGACCCAGTACTTC. Residues: CATPTVQETQYF.

The rearrangement joins TRBV12-3 or TRBV12-4 to TRBJ2-1; TRBD2 aligns across 7 bases. The CDR3 runs to 12 residues. Germline trimming cut 7 bases from V and 9 bases from J; bases unmatched to any gene: 6. CDR3 DNA: TGTGCCAGCACCACAGGACTAGTTGAGCAGTTCTTC. It yields the protein CASTTGLVEQFF.

This clone is a singleton in its sample. This chain links TRBV21-1 with TRBJ1-2; TRBD1 was called by the table and not checked on the DNA. TRBV21-1 counts as a pseudogene. CDR3 length equals 14 residues. The chain's CDR3 is CASSLGTAPLGYTF. Here the CDR3 DNA reads TGTGCCAGCAGCCTGGGGACAGCCCCGTTGGGCTACACCTTC.

The chain uses TRBV19 and TRBJ2-1; TRBD1 or TRBD2 may be the D gene (5 bases each). V lost 7 bases to trimming and J lost 2 bases, with 12 bases between them. CDR1 is LNHDA, CDR2 SQIVND, per germline (reference sequence). The CDR3 length is 14 residues. The CDR3 nucleotides read TGTGCCAGTAATTGGGGGACCACCTACAATGAGCAGTTCTTC. This sequence encodes CASNWGTTYNEQFF.

The gene calls are TRBV7-9 and TRBJ2-2; tentative D call: TRBD1 (6 bases). The CDR3 runs 15 residues. Trimming pared 3 bases from V and 0 bases from J, leaving 8 bases between. CDR1 and CDR2 (germline): SEHNR, FQNEAQ (reference sequence). The chain's CDR3 is CASSFGGANTGELFF. The DNA for the CDR3 is TGTGCCAGCAGCTTTGGGGGCGCGAACACCGGGGAGCTGTTTTTT.

This chain uses TRBV7-2 with TRBJ1-1; unclear D gene. The CDR3 extends over 15 amino acids. V lost 1 base, J lost 3 bases, and 12 bases lay in between. The V gene's germline CDR1 is SGHTA and CDR2 FQGNSA. The CDR3, as DNA: TGTGCCAGCAGCTTAGAAAGGGTTGGGTACACTGAAGCTTTCTTT. Encoded protein: CASSLERVGYTEAFF. Full variable domain (remainder filled in from reference TRBV7-2 and TRBJ1-1): GAGVSQSPSNKVTEKGKDVELRCDPISGHTALYWYRQSLGQGLEFLIYFQGNSAPDKSGLPSDRFSAERTGGSVSTLTIQRTQQEDSAVYLCASSLERVGYTEAFFGQGTRLTVV.

This chain connects TRBV20-1 to TRBJ2-3; D gene uncertain. This CDR3 is built from 12 residues. The V gene lost 3 bases and the J gene lost 2 bases, with 6 bases spanning the gap. CDR1 is DFQATT, CDR2 SNEGSKA, per germline (reference sequence). The CDR3 bases are TGCAGTGCTAGTCGCAACACAGATACGCAGTATTTT. Amino acids: CSASRNTDTQYF.

J is TRBJ2-2 and V is TRBV6-4; unclear D gene. The germline CDR1 and CDR2 sequences are MRHNA and SNTAGT. The CDR3 runs 14 residues. V shed 0 bases and J shed 3 bases, with 5 bases lying between them. DNA for the CDR3: TGTGCCAGCAGTGACTCGGATCACACCGGGGAGCTGTTTTTT. Residues: CASSDSDHTGELFF.

The J gene is TRBJ2-7, the V gene TRBV21-1. TRBV21-1 is flagged as a pseudogene. The CDR3 extends over 14 amino acids. Written as DNA, the CDR3 is TGTGCCAGCAGCAGTTGGGGAAGCTCCTACGAGCAGTACTTC. Translated: CASSSWGSSYEQYF.